This TCR beta chain was profiled in a study of cytomegalovirus exposure and HLA in healthy donors. As concerns this clone: Its antigen is as yet unknown.

The V segment lost 11 bases and the J segment 6 bases; nucleotides outside the gene matches: 6. The CDR3 covers 12 residues. CDR1 is SEHNR and CDR2 is FQNEAQ in the germline V gene (reference sequence). 60 Vbeta and 13 Jbeta primers were used in PCR. TCRdb keeps only in-frame clones here, not all; method: immunoSEQ multiplex PCR. The repertoire holds about 200,000 clones, with 70% to 85% as singletons. Study conclusions and caveats: Later analysis associated a missense DCLRE1C variant with TCR beta V- and J-gene trimming. Most TCR sequences were uncommon, yet certain public TCRs appeared in many donors. In vitro data verified a few CMV-associated chains as specific for CMV antigens.

The sequence derives from a woman in her 30s in good health and CMV-seropositive. The sample comprised PBMCs. The chain is built from TRBV7-9 and TRBJ2-1, with TRBD1 identical over 8 bases. The CDR3 coding sequence is TGTGCCCACGGACAGGGACTCAATGAGCAGTTCTTC. Encoded protein: CAHGQGLNEQFF.